These 26 T cell receptor beta chains were all obtained from the same sample, sequenced in a study of early T cells in non-severe SARS-CoV-2 infection. Each CDR3 protein is one row after TCRdb ran MiXCR on the 5' RACE reads. The sample holds some 90,000 distinct CDR3 sequences; 14% to 15% are singletons and the top ten take less than 7%. The sequenced material came from whole blood. The source of these receptors is an adult who was a healthcare worker with PCR-confirmed SARS-CoV-2 infection or an uninfected control (not recorded which).

The CDR3 region is CAISDGRGTYEQYF. CDR3 bases: TGTGCCATCAGTGATGGCAGGGGGACATACGAGCAGTACTTC. This chain links TRBV10-3 with TRBJ2-7; 7 bases agree with TRBD1. This CDR3 spans 14 amino acids. The V segment lost 3 bases and the J segment 4 bases; nucleotides outside the gene matches: 6. Germline CDR1 is ENHRY and CDR2 is SYGVKD.

The chain employs TRBV15 and TRBJ2-3; a weak D match, TRBD2 (6 bases). Per the germline V gene, CDR1 is LNHNV and CDR2 is YYDKDF (reference sequence). V was cut by 4 bases and J by 1 base, with 12 bases left in between. CDR3 size: 15 residues. CDR3 nucleotides: TGTGCCACCAGCATCCCGGGACTGGGCACAGATACGCAGTATTTT. Translating it yields CATSIPGLGTDTQYF.

In this sample, this clonotype turned up a few times. The J gene is TRBJ2-2, the V gene TRBV19, with D possibly being TRBD2 (6 bases). With 4 bases removed from V and 6 bases from J, the gap between germline ends came to 12 bases. Germline CDR1 and CDR2: LNHDA and SQIVND (reference sequence). CDR3 size: 14 residues. The CDR3 is CASSTWGEPGELFF. CDR3 sequence (DNA): TGTGCCAGTAGTACCTGGGGGGAGCCCGGGGAGCTGTTTTTT.

This rearrangement joins TRBV11-1 to TRBJ2-3, with D possibly being TRBD2 (6 bases). The V end was cut by 0 bases, the J end by 3 bases, with 16 bases between. CDR1 SGHAT and CDR2 FQDESV come from the germline V gene (reference sequence). This CDR3 comprises 17 residues. CDR3 residues: CASSLARDGIATDTQYF. CDR3 in DNA: TGTGCCAGCAGCTTAGCGCGGGACGGGATCGCGACAGATACGCAGTATTTT.

This clonotype occurred a few times. The CDR3 nucleotides read TGTGCCAGCAGACTTAGGGACGGAGGAAACACCATATATTTT. This sequence encodes CASRLRDGGNTIYF. The rearrangement joins TRBV6-6 to TRBJ1-3; D perhaps matches TRBD1 (5 bases). This CDR3 is 14 amino acids long. CDR1 MNHNY and CDR2 SVGAGI come from the germline V gene (reference sequence). V lost 6 bases and J 4 bases, leaving 13 bases between the germline ends.

This clonotype was counted between two and nine times. One junction end disagrees with the germline gene, perhaps due to a read error. This chain uses TRBV14 with TRBJ2-2; D unresolved. The CDR3 is 16 amino acids. Germline V CDR1 and CDR2: SGHDN, FVKESK. CDR3 bases: TGTGCCAGCAGCCAAGTACGCCCGTCGAACGCCGGGGAGCTGTTTTTT. Its translation is CASSQVRPSNAGELFF.

The J gene is TRBJ1-6, the V gene TRBV20-1, with D perhaps matching TRBD1 (5 bases). The germline CDR1 and CDR2 sequences are DFQATT and SNEGSKA (reference sequence). There are 14 residues in the CDR3. Trimming left V 3 bases short and J 8 bases short, with 14 bases between. CDR3 coding DNA: TGCAGTGCTAGTCGGGACCGAAACTATTCACCCCTCCACTTT. Protein sequence: CSASRDRNYSPLHF.

This clonotype was observed many times. The chain is built from TRBV12-3 or TRBV12-4 and TRBJ2-7; D could derive from TRBD1 or TRBD2 (5 bases each). The CDR3 is made up of 14 amino acids. Trimming took 0 bases from V and 4 from J, leaving 10 bases between them. The CDR3 region has the DNA TGTGCCAGCAGTTTAGCCGGGACGGCTTACGAGCAGTACTTC. Its protein product is CASSLAGTAYEQYF.

There are a few counts of this clonotype. The chain carries TRBV7-9 and TRBJ2-3; 8 bases align to TRBD2. The junction had 4 bases not matched to a gene; V was cut back by 0 bases and J by 5 bases. The length of the CDR3 is 15 residues. Germline CDR1 and CDR2: SEHNR and FQNEAQ (reference sequence). CDR3 in amino acids: CASSLALGREDTQYF. Written as DNA, the CDR3 is TGTGCCAGCAGCTTAGCGCTCGGGAGGGAAGATACGCAGTATTTT.

V and J are TRBV5-1 and TRBJ2-3; 8 nucleotides align to TRBD1. J gave up 3 bases and V 3 bases, and 6 bases lay outside the gene matches. The length of the CDR3 is 15 residues. Germline CDR1 SGHRS, CDR2 YFSETQ. This chain's CDR3 is CASSSTGDSTDTQYF. The CDR3 nucleotides read TGCGCCAGCAGCTCGACAGGGGATTCAACAGATACGCAGTATTTT.

The chain combines TRBV7-3 with TRBJ2-3; a weak D match, TRBD2 (6 bases). With 5 bases removed from V and 2 bases from J, the gap between germline ends came to 11 bases. The V gene's germline CDR1 is SGHTA and CDR2 FQGTGA. The length of the CDR3 is 14 residues. The CDR3: CASSPGGSTDTQYF. For the CDR3, the DNA is TGTGCCAGCAGCCCCGGGGGATCCACAGATACGCAGTATTTT.

V usage is TRBV7-3 and J usage is TRBJ2-6; 14 positions match TRBD2. This CDR3 is 17 amino acids long. Germline CDR1 reads SGHTA; CDR2 reads FQGTGA. Trimming took 5 bases from V and 2 from J; bases not matched to a gene: 2. The CDR3 coding sequence is TGTGCCAGCAGCGCGGGACTAGCGGGAGCTGGGGCCAACGTCCTGACTTTC. It is translated as CASSAGLAGAGANVLTF.

The rearrangement uses TRBV6-6 and TRBJ1-2; the D gene is possibly TRBD1 (5 bases). Germline CDR1 and CDR2: MNHNY and SVGAGI (reference sequence). Trimming pared 6 bases from V and 4 bases from J, leaving 12 bases between. The CDR3 is 13 amino acids. Here the CDR3 reads CASSQDSGYGYTF. CDR3 bases: TGTGCCAGCAGCCAAGACAGTGGCTATGGCTACACCTTC.

There are a few counts of this clonotype. This chain connects TRBV28 to TRBJ2-1, with 8 bases lining up with TRBD1. The CDR3 totals 13 residues. Germline V gene sequence: CDR1 MDHEN, CDR2 SYDVKM. V shed 6 bases and J 8 bases; nucleotides not matched to a gene: 6. CDR3 nucleotide sequence: TGTGCCAGCAGAACGGACAGGGTCGATGAGCAGTTCTTC. It specifies CASRTDRVDEQFF.

In its sample, this clonotype was seen a few times. The chain links TRBV25-1 to TRBJ2-7; 8 nucleotides align to TRBD1. CDR1 MGHDK and CDR2 SYGVNS come from the germline V gene. V dropped 4 bases and J dropped 0; count of bases not matched to a gene: 5. This CDR3 has 15 amino acids. DNA for the CDR3: TGTGCCAGCAGTGTGAGAGGGACAGGCTCCTACGAGCAGTACTTC. Its translation: CASSVRGTGSYEQYF.

V and J are TRBV2 and TRBJ2-1, with 7 bases lining up with TRBD1. The CDR3 length is 16 residues. The junction had 5 bases not matched to a gene; V was cut back by 0 bases and J by 3 bases. Germline V lookup: CDR1 SNHLY, CDR2 FYNNEI. The CDR3 here is CASSEAGRGLYNEQFF. The CDR3, as DNA: TGTGCCAGCAGTGAAGCGGGAAGGGGGCTCTACAATGAGCAGTTCTTC.

The rearrangement links TRBV6-1 to TRBJ1-1; D remains ambiguous. The V gene lost 10 bases and the J gene lost 0 bases, with 9 bases spanning the gap. The CDR3 runs to 12 residues. The V gene's germline CDR1 is MNHNS and CDR2 SASEGT. This CDR3 is CATRRMNTEAFF. The CDR3 nucleotides read TGTGCCACCCGGCGTATGAACACTGAAGCTTTCTTT.

CDR3 sequence: CASRNSGTYTDTQYF. The CDR3 DNA reads as TGTGCCAGCAGGAATTCCGGGACGTACACAGATACGCAGTATTTT. The V and J genes are TRBV3-1 and TRBJ2-3, with D perhaps given as TRBD1 or TRBD2 (5 bases each). Germline lookup yields CDR1 LGHDT and CDR2 YNNKEL (reference sequence). V lost 6 bases to trimming and J lost 2 bases, with 15 bases between them. The CDR3 consists of 15 residues.

The count of this clonotype is one. The chain employs TRBV12-3 or TRBV12-4 and TRBJ2-7; D perhaps matches TRBD2 (7 bases). This CDR3 has 15 amino acids. V was trimmed by 10 bases and J by 7 bases, leaving 26 bases between them. The CDR3 spells CAISLKGSGGREQYF. CDR3 coding DNA: TGTGCCATCTCTTTAAAAGGCTCCGGGGGGCGTGAGCAGTACTTC.

This clonotype was detected ten times or more. The rearrangement uses TRBV3-1 and TRBJ2-2; either TRBD1 or TRBD2 may fit D (5 bases each). The CDR3 length is 14 residues. The V gene's germline CDR1 is LGHDT and CDR2 YNNKEL (reference sequence). Trimming removed 4 bases at V and 0 bases at J, with 6 bases between. The CDR3 loop is CASSLGPNTGELFF. Written as DNA, the CDR3 is TGTGCCAGCAGCCTGGGACCGAACACCGGGGAGCTGTTTTTT.

This clonotype came up a few times. The chain joins TRBV12-3 or TRBV12-4 to TRBJ1-1; D is unclear. CDR3 length: 13 residues. Between the trimmed V and J ends, which lost 3 bases and 4 bases, there was a span of 9 bases. DNA of the CDR3: TGTGCCAGCAGTTTTGGTACACTCACTGAAGCTTTCTTT. Translation: CASSFGTLTEAFF.

This clonotype came up many times. The rearrangement joins TRBV11-3 to TRBJ1-6; D gene uncertain. The V end was cut by 4 bases, the J end by 10 bases, with 17 bases between. The length of the CDR3 is 15 residues. CDR1 is SGHNT and CDR2 is YENEEA in the germline V gene. CDR3 in DNA: TGTGCCAGCAGCTCCTCATTTGAAGTAAAGTCACCCCTCCACTTT. This translates into CASSSSFEVKSPLHF.

A few counts support this clonotype. The V gene is TRBV6-2 or TRBV6-3, the J gene TRBJ2-3; the D gene is possibly TRBD2 (6 bases). Between the trimmed V and J ends, which lost 6 bases and 0 bases, there was a span of 19 bases. The germline V gene encodes CDR1 MNHEY and CDR2 SVGEGT. CDR3 length: 17 residues. CDR3 DNA sequence: TGTGCCAGCAGGAAACCGGGACTTCAAGCGAGCACAGATACGCAGTATTTT. Protein sequence: CASRKPGLQASTDTQYF.

This clonotype has ten or more counts. For the CDR3, the DNA is TGCAGTGCTAGAGATTCTCGGGGCCCTAATGAAAAACTGTTTTTT. Amino acids: CSARDSRGPNEKLFF. The J gene is TRBJ1-4, the V gene TRBV20-1, with D maybe TRBD1 (5 bases). Per germline, CDR1 DFQATT and CDR2 SNEGSKA (reference sequence). Trimming took 0 bases from V and 3 from J, leaving 11 bases between them. The CDR3 covers 15 residues.

The chain employs TRBV20-1 and TRBJ2-1; TRBD2 agrees at 7 bases. The trim removed 6 bases at V and 7 bases at J, leaving 18 bases unmatched. There are 16 residues in the CDR3. CDR1 is DFQATT, CDR2 SNEGSKA, per germline (reference sequence). The CDR3 sequence is CSAYARSQRGTNEQFF. CDR3 nucleotides: TGCAGTGCCTACGCGCGAAGTCAGCGGGGTACAAATGAGCAGTTCTTC.

This clonotype occurred a few times. The V and J genes are TRBV7-8 and TRBJ2-2; no clear D. CDR1 and CDR2 from the germline V gene are SGHVS and FQNEAQ. The germline V and J ends were trimmed by 2 bases and 1 base, with 5 bases remaining between them. The CDR3 runs 14 residues. The CDR3 DNA reads as TGTGCCAGCAGCTTAAGCCGGAACACCGGGGAGCTGTTTTTT. Its protein is CASSLSRNTGELFF.